These T cell receptor beta chains were read from a single sample in a study of shared clonotypes between healthy human individuals. Some clones are missing from TCRdb's copy, which holds only in-frame ones; the method was immunoSEQ multiplex PCR. The sample lists 550,000 to 750,000 clones; around 95% were seen once. Input material: naive CD8+ T cells sorted from blood. These receptors were collected from a woman in her 30s in good health. Both conserved end residues are part of each CDR3. The D gene is left open where the match is weak. Only some rows state a clone size, as once, few, many or a class for expanded clones.

j_gene: TRBJ2-2; d_gene: -; v_gene: TRBV7-9; abundance: -; CDR3nt: TGTGCCAGCAGCTCCCTACCGGGGGCAGGTGGGGAGCTGTTTTTT; CDR3aa: CASSSLPGAGGELFF
j_gene: TRBJ1-4; d_gene: -; v_gene: TRBV2; abundance: -; CDR3nt: TGTGCCAGCAGTGCATATGGGGTGGCTAATGAAAAACTGTTTTTT; CDR3aa: CASSAYGVANEKLFF
j_gene: TRBJ2-7; d_gene: TRBD2; v_gene: TRBV4-1; abundance: -; CDR3nt: TGCGCCAGCAGCCATAGGACTAGCGGTTACGAGCAGTACTTC; CDR3aa: CASSHRTSGYEQYF
j_gene: TRBJ2-1; d_gene: TRBD2; v_gene: TRBV15; abundance: once; CDR3nt: TGTGCCACCAGCAGAGGGAGGGTAGCGGGAGGGCCCCAGTTCTTC; CDR3aa: CATSRGRVAGGPQFF
j_gene: TRBJ1-2; d_gene: -; v_gene: TRBV14; abundance: -; CDR3nt: TGTGCCAGCAGCCGGCTGGCAGTCTATGGCTACACCTTC; CDR3aa: CASSRLAVYGYTF
j_gene: TRBJ2-7; d_gene: TRBD2; v_gene: TRBV19; abundance: -; CDR3nt: TGTGCCACCAGTCGGGGGGGGGAATACCCCTACGAGCAGTACTTC; CDR3aa: CATSRGGEYPYEQYF
j_gene: TRBJ2-7; d_gene: TRBD2; v_gene: TRBV4-1; abundance: -; CDR3nt: TGCGCCAGCAGCCAAGATGGGGGTAACGGGAGGATTCCCTACGAGCAGTACTTC; CDR3aa: CASSQDGGNGRIPYEQYF
j_gene: TRBJ1-3; d_gene: -; v_gene: TRBV4-2; abundance: -; CDR3nt: TGTGCCAGCAGCCAAGATAGTCGCTCTGGAAACACCATATATTTT; CDR3aa: CASSQDSRSGNTIYF
j_gene: TRBJ1-5; d_gene: -; v_gene: TRBV7-8; abundance: -; CDR3nt: TGTGCCAGCAGCTTTTTGAGAAGGGTTTCGGAGCCCCAGCATTTT; CDR3aa: CASSFLRRVSEPQHF
j_gene: TRBJ1-6; d_gene: TRBD1; v_gene: TRBV7-2; abundance: -; CDR3nt: TGTGCCAGCAGCTTAGGGCCGACAGGGTCCTATAATTCACCCCTCCACTTT; CDR3aa: CASSLGPTGSYNSPLHF
j_gene: TRBJ2-1; d_gene: TRBD2; v_gene: TRBV28; abundance: -; CDR3nt: TGTGCCAGCAGGGCTAAACGGGAGGTCACATACAATGAGCAGTTCTTC; CDR3aa: CASRAKREVTYNEQFF
j_gene: TRBJ1-3; d_gene: TRBD1; v_gene: TRBV28; abundance: -; CDR3nt: TGTGCCAGCTCGACAGGGCAGGTTCCTGCTGGAAACACCATATATTTT; CDR3aa: CASSTGQVPAGNTIYF
j_gene: TRBJ2-7; d_gene: -; v_gene: TRBV7-9; abundance: -; CDR3nt: TGTGCCAGCAGCCTGAGTGACGGCTACGAGCAGTACTTC; CDR3aa: CASSLSDGYEQYF
j_gene: TRBJ2-1; d_gene: TRBD1; v_gene: TRBV25-1; abundance: -; CDR3nt: TGTGCCACCGAAAGCCGGGACAGGGGATTTTATTACAATGAGCAGTTCTTC; CDR3aa: CATESRDRGFYYNEQFF
j_gene: TRBJ2-1; d_gene: TRBD1; v_gene: TRBV6-1; abundance: -; CDR3nt: TGTGCCAGCAGTGAAGCGAGGGGGGGACAGGGGCTTTGGGAGCAGTTCTTC; CDR3aa: CASSEARGGQGLWEQFF
j_gene: TRBJ2-2; d_gene: -; v_gene: TRBV7-9; abundance: -; CDR3nt: TGTGCCAGCAGCCCGACCGAGGGGGGGTTAATGAACACCGGGGAGCTGTTTTTT; CDR3aa: CASSPTEGGLMNTGELFF
j_gene: TRBJ2-1; d_gene: TRBD2; v_gene: TRBV30; abundance: -; CDR3nt: TGTGCCTGGACTAGCGGGATCTCCTACAATGAGCAGTTCTTC; CDR3aa: CAWTSGISYNEQFF
j_gene: TRBJ2-1; d_gene: TRBD2; v_gene: TRBV5-1; abundance: -; CDR3nt: TGCGCCAGCAGCTTTTGGCTAGCGGGAGATGAGCAGTTCTTC; CDR3aa: CASSFWLAGDEQFF
j_gene: TRBJ2-5; d_gene: TRBD2; v_gene: TRBV11-2; abundance: -; CDR3nt: TGTGCCAGCAGCTTAGATGACGGGGGGGAGGTTCAAGAGACCCAGTACTTC; CDR3aa: CASSLDDGGEVQETQYF
j_gene: TRBJ1-1; d_gene: TRBD1; v_gene: TRBV4-1; abundance: few; CDR3nt: TGCGCCAGCAGAGGGGTCGGACAGGGGGACACTGAAGCTTTCTTT; CDR3aa: CASRGVGQGDTEAFF
j_gene: TRBJ2-3; d_gene: -; v_gene: TRBV4-1; abundance: -; CDR3nt: TGCGCCAGCAGCCGGACAAGGGCAGATACGCAGTATTTT; CDR3aa: CASSRTRADTQYF
j_gene: TRBJ1-2; d_gene: -; v_gene: TRBV28; abundance: -; CDR3nt: TGTGCCAGCAGTTTAAGGTTGCGGGGTGGCTACACCTTC; CDR3aa: CASSLRLRGGYTF
j_gene: TRBJ1-1; d_gene: -; v_gene: TRBV10-2; abundance: -; CDR3nt: TGCGCCAGCAGTGGGACAGATGGGACTGAAGCTTTCTTT; CDR3aa: CASSGTDGTEAFF
j_gene: TRBJ1-5; d_gene: TRBD1; v_gene: TRBV19; abundance: -; CDR3nt: TGTGCCAGTGGACAGGGGGCCTGGCAGCCCCAGCATTTT; CDR3aa: CASGQGAWQPQHF
j_gene: TRBJ2-7; d_gene: -; v_gene: TRBV18; abundance: -; CDR3nt: TGTGCCAGCTCACCAGGAGGGGGATCCTACGAGCAGTACTTC; CDR3aa: CASSPGGGSYEQYF
j_gene: TRBJ2-3; d_gene: TRBD2; v_gene: TRBV10-2; abundance: -; CDR3nt: TGCGCCAGCAGTGAGGGAGCGGGAGGGTTATTAGGTACGCAGTATTTT; CDR3aa: CASSEGAGGLLGTQYF
j_gene: TRBJ2-7; d_gene: -; v_gene: TRBV7-2; abundance: -; CDR3nt: TGTGCCAGCAGCTTAGGCGGGGCGGTTTCCTACGAGCAGTACTTC; CDR3aa: CASSLGGAVSYEQYF
j_gene: TRBJ1-1; d_gene: -; v_gene: TRBV27; abundance: -; CDR3nt: TGTGCCAGCAGTTTATATCCAGGGATGAACACTGAAGCTTTCTTT; CDR3aa: CASSLYPGMNTEAFF
j_gene: TRBJ2-1; d_gene: TRBD2; v_gene: TRBV4-2; abundance: -; CDR3nt: TGTGCCAGCAGCCATAACACCGGGACTAGCGTCCACAATGAGCAGTTCTTC; CDR3aa: CASSHNTGTSVHNEQFF
j_gene: TRBJ2-1; d_gene: TRBD2; v_gene: TRBV27; abundance: -; CDR3nt: TGTGCCAGCAGTTTAAGTAAGACTAGCGGTTACAATGAGCAGTTCTTC; CDR3aa: CASSLSKTSGYNEQFF
j_gene: TRBJ2-3; d_gene: -; v_gene: TRBV15; abundance: -; CDR3nt: TGTGCCACCAGCCCCGGAGGGATCACAGATACGCAGTATTTT; CDR3aa: CATSPGGITDTQYF
j_gene: TRBJ2-2; d_gene: -; v_gene: TRBV13; abundance: -; CDR3nt: TGTGCCAGCAGCTTAGACGGGGTAACTACTTCGAACACCGGGGAGCTGTTTTTT; CDR3aa: CASSLDGVTTSNTGELFF
j_gene: TRBJ2-7; d_gene: -; v_gene: TRBV6-5; abundance: -; CDR3nt: TGTGCCAGCACCCCGGGAACTTGGACGAACGAGCAGTACTTC; CDR3aa: CASTPGTWTNEQYF
j_gene: TRBJ2-3; d_gene: -; v_gene: TRBV2; abundance: once; CDR3nt: TGTGCCAGCAGTTACAGCGGAGCTAGCACAGATACGCAGTATTTT; CDR3aa: CASSYSGASTDTQYF
j_gene: TRBJ1-2; d_gene: -; v_gene: TRBV29-1; abundance: -; CDR3nt: TGCAGCGTGATGACAGATTCTAACTATGGCTACACCTTC; CDR3aa: CSVMTDSNYGYTF
j_gene: TRBJ2-3; d_gene: -; v_gene: TRBV4-1; abundance: -; CDR3nt: TGCGCCAGCAGCCGGGCGGATACGCAGTATTTT; CDR3aa: CASSRADTQYF
j_gene: TRBJ2-5; d_gene: TRBD2; v_gene: TRBV5-4; abundance: -; CDR3nt: TGTGCCAGCAGCACCTCTAGCGGAGAGACCCAGTACTTC; CDR3aa: CASSTSSGETQYF
j_gene: TRBJ2-5; d_gene: -; v_gene: TRBV5-1; abundance: -; CDR3nt: TGCGCCAGCAGCTTGGTCCCGGGGGAGCAGTACTTC; CDR3aa: CASSLVPGEQYF
j_gene: TRBJ1-1; d_gene: -; v_gene: TRBV2; abundance: -; CDR3nt: TGTGCCAGCAGGGACCCGAGGGAGGGGTTGATTCGTTCCGGAGCTTTCTTT; CDR3aa: CASRDPREGLIRSGAFF
j_gene: TRBJ1-2; d_gene: -; v_gene: TRBV2; abundance: -; CDR3nt: TGTGCCAGCAGTGATTCAGGGAACCTTGAACAAGAACTATTCATTATCCCGAACTATGGCTACACCTTC; CDR3aa: CASSDSGNLEQELFIIPNYGYTF
j_gene: TRBJ2-7; d_gene: TRBD2; v_gene: TRBV19; abundance: -; CDR3nt: TGTGCCAGTAGTATCGGGGGGGTCTCCTACGAGCAGTACTTC; CDR3aa: CASSIGGVSYEQYF
j_gene: TRBJ1-5; d_gene: -; v_gene: TRBV5-1; abundance: -; CDR3nt: TGCGCCAGCAGCTTTAAGTCGGTCTGGGGCAATCAGCCCCAGCATTTT; CDR3aa: CASSFKSVWGNQPQHF